The rows below give T cell receptor beta chains drawn from one sample of a study of beta chain features in type 1 diabetes. Repertoires were generated with immunoSEQ multiplex PCR, while TCRdb's copy carries only in-frame clones and drops some. The table records about 240,000 clones, more than 11% of them present only once. The sample comprised naive CD4+ T cells from blood. The receptors derive from a man aged 25-45 years with type 1 diabetes. Both conserved end residues are part of each CDR3. Each record gives: clone size, V gene, J gene, D gene, CDR3 protein, CDR3 DNA. A D gene is named only where the DNA matches it firmly. Not all rows give a size; the values are once, few, many and, for expanded clones, a class.

NA	TRBV7-2	TRBJ2-3	NA	CASSSRGSGADTQYF	TGTGCCAGCAGCTCTAGAGGATCCGGAGCAGATACGCAGTATTTT
NA	TRBV5-1	TRBJ2-7	NA	CASSFGGPNEQYF	TGCGCCAGCAGCTTCGGGGGGCCCAACGAGCAGTACTTC
few	TRBV2	TRBJ1-2	NA	CASSTDTLTRGYTF	TGTGCCAGCAGCACCGACACTTTAACTCGTGGCTACACCTTC
NA	TRBV7-6	TRBJ2-1	TRBD2	CASSLRRGVYNEQFF	TGTGCCAGCAGCTTAAGACGGGGGGTCTACAATGAGCAGTTCTTC
NA	TRBV9	TRBJ1-2	NA	CASSVAVGRSGGSDYTF	TGTGCCAGCAGCGTAGCAGTAGGGAGGAGTGGGGGGAGTGACTACACCTTC
few	TRBV18	TRBJ1-1	NA	CASSLGRIGDTEAFF	TGTGCCAGCTCACTCGGGAGGATCGGGGACACTGAAGCTTTCTTT
NA	TRBV19	TRBJ1-2	NA	CASSIHPLAAYGYTF	TGTGCCAGTAGTATACATCCCCTGGCGGCCTATGGCTACACCTTC
NA	TRBV5-1	TRBJ2-6	TRBD1	CASSRGQLVSGANVLTF	TGCGCCAGCAGCAGGGGACAGCTGGTGTCTGGGGCCAACGTCCTGACTTTC
NA	TRBV5-1	TRBJ1-1	NA	CASSLKGQGDEAFF	TGCGCCAGCAGCTTGAAGGGGCAGGGCGATGAAGCTTTCTTT
NA	TRBV7-9	TRBJ2-5	TRBD1	CASSNPTGGLETQYF	TGTGCCAGCAGCAACCCGACAGGGGGCCTGGAGACCCAGTACTTC
few	TRBV29-1	TRBJ2-5	TRBD2	CSAGGLAGEGEETQYF	TGCAGCGCAGGGGGACTAGCGGGAGAAGGGGAAGAGACCCAGTACTTC
NA	TRBV18	TRBJ2-3	NA	CASSPPRASSTDTQYF	TGTGCCAGCTCACCACCTCGCGCATCTAGCACAGATACGCAGTATTTT
NA	TRBV2	TRBJ2-1	TRBD2	CASSDRREMVVDEQFF	TGTGCCAGCAGTGATCGGCGGGAGATGGTAGTAGATGAGCAGTTCTTC
few	TRBV11-2	TRBJ2-5	NA	CASSLRSPGGGFETQYF	TGTGCCAGCAGCCTCAGGAGTCCAGGCGGAGGATTCGAGACCCAGTACTTC
NA	TRBV6-5	TRBJ1-2	TRBD1	CASSYSSQGAFGYTF	TGTGCCAGCAGTTACTCGAGTCAGGGGGCTTTTGGCTACACCTTC
few	TRBV2	TRBJ1-1	NA	CASSGDSSREAFF	TGTGCCAGCAGTGGAGACAGCTCCCGTGAAGCTTTCTTT